Below, one TCR beta chain is given with its context. Antigen specificity is unknown. Germline values: CDR1 SGHRS, CDR2 YFSETQ. The CDR3 is 14 residues long. V was pared by 2 bases and J by 3 bases, with 9 bases between. Assay used: immunoSEQ multiplex PCR; TCRdb lists only in-frame clones, some missing. This sample has under 75,000 clones; 80% to 90% occur once, and the top ten carry roughly 0.75%. This specimen comes from a study of OX40 agonist ivuxolimab in advanced cancers. On the study more broadly: Cohort: about 82% men, mean age about 60, aged about 20 to 90.

Overall study results and limits: More expanded clones were found, on average, in CD8+ than in CD4+ T cells. The CD4+ and CD8+ T cells in the blood had expanded clonally by week 6 at 0.1 to 3.0 mg/kg.

Material: CD4+ or CD8+ T cells sorted from blood, obtained in a trial of the OX40 agonist ivuxolimab. This sequence joins TRBV5-1 and TRBJ1-3; TRBD1 might be the D (5 bases). The receptor's source is an adult with an advanced solid tumor such as melanoma, head and neck, liver or kidney cancer. The DNA of the CDR3 is TGCGCCAGCAGCTTAGGGGAATTTGGAAACACCATATATTTT. The encoded protein is CASSLGEFGNTIYF.